This TCR beta chain came from a study of T cell repertoires in cytomegalovirus infection. Study overall: TCR beta signatures that were public indicated CMV infection and matching HLA type. Study results and limitations: Summed public TCR beta family frequency identified CMV carriers bearing the relevant HLA. Dominant in the ex vivo response were TCR beta clonotypes restricted by HLA-C and specific for CMV.

One entry per CDR3 protein, called by TCRdb with MiXCR from the reads. In the table there are about 100,000 distinct CDR3 sequences, about a quarter of which are singletons. This clonotype was seen ten or more times. No antigen is known for it. The receptor was derived from a human donor in good health (CMV status not recorded). Some clones in this sample may be carry-over from other donors' samples. Source material: CD8+ T cells from PBMCs.

CDR3 nucleotides: TGTGCCAGCAGCTTACGGCGGGGTAATGAGCAGTTCTTC. Amino acids: CASSLRRGNEQFF. The rearrangement uses TRBV7-2 and TRBJ2-1, with D maybe TRBD2 (6 bases). Germline loops: CDR1 SGHTA, CDR2 FQGNSA. The CDR3 is 13 amino acids. With 2 bases removed from V and 7 bases from J, the gap between germline ends came to 9 bases.